Each of the 23 T cell receptor beta chains below was sequenced from the same sample in a study of metastatic and nonmetastatic thyroid tumors. Patients underwent thyroid surgery, and none had received any treatment before it. TCRdb used MiXCR to call clones anew from the PCR reads. The repertoire consists of about 14,000 clones, with over 25% occurring once and the leading ten covering about a fifth. The sample taken for sequencing was tumor tissue. All receptors derive from a female donor with papillary thyroid cancer or a benign thyroid nodule (not recorded which). Some clones in this sample may be carry-over from other donors' samples.

This clone was detected many times. This chain uses TRBV4-2 with TRBJ2-3; D remains unclear. The CDR3 is 15 residues long. CDR1 is LGHNA, CDR2 YNFKEQ, per germline. V gave up 3 bases and J gave up 0 bases, with 10 bases separating them. The CDR3 loop reads CASSQKSASTDTQYF. The CDR3 DNA sequence: TGTGCCAGCAGCCAGAAGAGCGCTAGCACAGATACGCAGTATTTT.

The chain is built from TRBV2 and TRBJ2-7; TRBD2 is a possible D gene (5 bases). Germline V gene data show CDR1 as SNHLY and CDR2 as FYNNEI. Trimming left V 6 bases short and J 4 bases short, with 13 bases between. The length of the CDR3 is 13 residues. The DNA of the CDR3 is TGTGCCAGCAGCGCAAGCGGTTGGTACGAGCAGTACTTC. Protein sequence: CASSASGWYEQYF.

This clone was detected ten times or more. This chain joins TRBV6-2 or TRBV6-3 and TRBJ2-1; 9 nucleotides match TRBD2. Germline V CDR1 and CDR2: MNHEY, SVGEGT. Losses at the gene ends were 6 bases for V and 4 bases for J; bases not matched to a gene: 4. The CDR3 spans 14 residues. The CDR3 DNA follows: TGTGCCAGCAGGGCTAGCGGGGAATACAATGAGCAGTTCTTC. Its translation is CASRASGEYNEQFF.

The table lists this clone with a few counts. The J gene is TRBJ2-2, the V gene TRBV6-1; 11 bases are shared with TRBD2. Germline lookup yields CDR1 MNHNS and CDR2 SASEGT. V lost 5 bases and J lost 7; bases outside the gene matches: 12. The CDR3 consists of 17 residues. The CDR3 DNA follows: TGTGCCAGCAGTACGGCCCTAACTAGCGGGAGTATCGGGGAGCTGTTTTTT. It is translated as CASSTALTSGSIGELFF.

By share of the sample, this clone is large (0.1 to 1%). The chain recombines TRBV6-6 with TRBJ2-3; 13 bases align to TRBD2. The V gene end was trimmed by 10 bases and the J gene end by 0 bases; junction bases not matched to a gene: 10. Germline V gives CDR1 MNHNY, CDR2 SVGAGI (reference sequence). CDR3 length: 17 amino acids. This CDR3 reads CATTGLAGYTSTDTQYF. The CDR3 DNA sequence: TGTGCCACCACGGGACTAGCGGGGTATACTAGCACAGATACGCAGTATTTT.

The genes are TRBV30 and TRBJ2-1, with 11 bases that match TRBD1. The V gene's germline CDR1 is GTSNPN and CDR2 SVGIG (reference sequence). The ends lost 2 bases at V and 10 bases at J; junction bases unmatched: 4. The CDR3 totals 13 residues. CDR3: CAWSTRDRGEQFF. The CDR3 DNA sequence: TGTGCCTGGAGTACTCGGGACAGGGGGGAGCAGTTCTTC.

This clone was picked up many times. The chain couples TRBV10-3 to TRBJ1-2; TRBD1 aligns across 10 bases. V shed 10 bases and J 0 bases; nucleotides not matched to a gene: 11. In germline, CDR1 is ENHRY, CDR2 SYGVKD. The length of the CDR3 is 16 residues. The CDR3 loop reads CATRGTGANPNYGYTF. DNA for the CDR3: TGTGCCACCCGCGGGACAGGGGCGAACCCTAACTATGGCTACACCTTC.

This clone occurred many times. This sequence joins TRBV6-5 and TRBJ2-3; D unresolved. Per the germline V gene, CDR1 is MNHEY and CDR2 is SVGAGI. This CDR3 region has 14 residues. Trimming stripped 3 bases from V and 2 bases from J, with 9 bases between. The DNA for the CDR3 is TGTGCCAGCAGTTATCTCGGAGTCACAGATACGCAGTATTTT. This gives the protein CASSYLGVTDTQYF.

This clone is medium-sized within its sample. This sample also contains other DNA sequences that code for the same CDR3. The V call is TRBV28, the J call TRBJ1-6, with D perhaps matching TRBD1 (6 bases). V lost 8 bases, J lost 9 bases, and 17 bases lay in between. Per germline, CDR1 MDHEN and CDR2 SYDVKM. The CDR3 loop spans 14 amino acids. CDR3 nucleotides: TGTGCCAGCCTTTCCGGGGGCGCAAGTTCACCCCTCCACTTT. Its protein product is CASLSGGASSPLHF.

The count of this clone is one. The chain combines TRBV20-1 with TRBJ1-1; 8 bases agree with TRBD1. The germline V gene encodes CDR1 DFQATT and CDR2 SNEGSKA (reference sequence). Losses at the gene ends were 5 bases for V and 5 bases for J; bases not matched to a gene: 4. The CDR3 is made up of 12 amino acids. The chain's CDR3 is CSAGQGWTEAFF. The CDR3 DNA sequence: TGCAGTGCTGGACAGGGATGGACTGAAGCTTTCTTT.

This chain links TRBV4-3 with TRBJ2-7, with a weak D call TRBD1 (6 bases). CDR1 is LGHNA, CDR2 YSLEER, per germline. The CDR3 is 13 residues long. Trimming pared 0 bases from V and 9 bases from J, leaving 12 bases between. The CDR3 loop is CASSQDIWGPQYF. The CDR3 DNA follows: TGCGCCAGCAGCCAAGACATCTGGGGGCCGCAGTACTTC.

The table lists this clone with a few counts. This chain connects TRBV12-3 or TRBV12-4 to TRBJ1-4; a weak D match, TRBD1 (5 bases). The CDR3 is 16 amino acids. V dropped 6 bases and J dropped 0 bases, with 14 bases sitting between them. CDR3 bases: TGTGCCAGCAGCAAGACAGCGGCACCAACTAATGAAAAACTGTTTTTT. It codes for CASSKTAAPTNEKLFF.

The CDR3 here is CASSHGTVGSPLHF. CDR3 nucleotides: TGTGCCAGCAGCCACGGGACAGTCGGTTCACCCCTCCACTTT. The V gene is TRBV7-3, the J gene TRBJ1-6; TRBD1 matches at 7 bases. Germline CDR1 is SGHTA and CDR2 is FQGTGA. The CDR3 is 14 residues long. The trim removed 5 bases at V and 9 bases at J, leaving 7 bases unmatched.

The gene calls are TRBV28 and TRBJ2-7; D tentatively fits TRBD1 or TRBD2 (5 bases each). There are 13 residues in the CDR3. The germline V and J ends were trimmed by 6 bases and 2 bases, with 11 bases remaining between them. Germline V gives CDR1 MDHEN, CDR2 SYDVKM. CDR3 coding DNA: TGTGCCAGCAGCTCCGGGACCCCCTACGAGCAGTACTTC. Its protein is CASSSGTPYEQYF.

This clone was seen a few times. J is TRBJ2-7 and V is TRBV27; D is ambiguous. CDR1 and CDR2 (germline): MNHEY, SMNVEV (reference sequence). This CDR3 is built from 15 residues. V shed 5 bases and J shed 5 bases, with 19 bases lying between them. In DNA form, the CDR3 reads TGTGCCAGCAGTCCAAGGACGGCAAACGGTGACGAGCAGTACTTC. This encodes CASSPRTANGDEQYF.

The rearrangement links TRBV6-2 or TRBV6-3 to TRBJ2-5; D call uncertain. CDR3 length: 13 amino acids. The germline V gene has CDR1 MNHEY and CDR2 SVGEGT. V lost 3 bases and J 4 bases, leaving 9 bases between the germline ends. CDR3 in amino acids: CASSYSETETQYF. The CDR3 coding sequence is TGTGCCAGCAGTTATTCCGAAACAGAGACCCAGTACTTC.

Here the CDR3 reads CASSLTSGSWSTDTQYF. The CDR3 nucleotides read TGTGCCAGCAGTTTAACTAGCGGGAGTTGGAGCACAGATACGCAGTATTTT. The V and J genes are TRBV6-5 and TRBJ2-3; TRBD2 matches at 11 bases. CDR1 is MNHEY, CDR2 SVGAGI, per germline. This CDR3 is 17 amino acids long. With V trimmed by 4 bases and J by 0 bases, 6 bases remained unmatched.

The V call is TRBV5-1, the J call TRBJ2-3, with 7 bases aligning to TRBD1. The junction had 17 bases not matched to a gene; V was cut back by 4 bases and J by 6 bases. This CDR3 spans 17 amino acids. CDR1 is SGHRS, CDR2 YFSETQ, per germline. The chain's CDR3 is CASSPAALTGAGDTQYF. The CDR3 DNA follows: TGCGCCAGCAGCCCGGCGGCCTTAACAGGGGCAGGGGATACGCAGTATTTT.

Relative to its sample, this clone is medium-sized (0.01 to 0.1%). The V call is TRBV29-1, the J call TRBJ1-2; D perhaps matches TRBD1 (6 bases). Trimming stripped 3 bases from V and 4 bases from J, with 15 bases between. CDR1 is SQVTM and CDR2 is ANQGSEA in the germline V gene. CDR3 length: 14 residues. The CDR3: CSVDKDRAGYGYTF. CDR3 DNA: TGCAGCGTTGATAAGGACAGAGCTGGCTATGGCTACACCTTC.

This clone occurred many times. The chain couples TRBV5-1 to TRBJ2-3; D may be TRBD1 (6 bases). The CDR3 consists of 13 residues. From germline, CDR1 is SGHRS and CDR2 YFSETQ. V was trimmed by 1 base and J by 6 bases, leaving 9 bases between them. The CDR3 reads CASSLFRGDTQYF. The DNA of the CDR3 is TGCGCCAGCAGCTTGTTCAGGGGCGATACGCAGTATTTT.

This clone was detected many times. The chain carries TRBV28 and TRBJ2-3; 8 bases map to TRBD2. Germline V gives CDR1 MDHEN, CDR2 SYDVKM. Trimming at V came to 1 base and at J to 4 bases, leaving 4 bases not matched to a gene. CDR3 size: 15 residues. The CDR3 nucleotides are TGTGCCAGCAGTTTATTGACTAGCGACGCAGATACGCAGTATTTT. It encodes CASSLLTSDADTQYF.

The CDR3 reads CASSPRLEPGELFF. The CDR3 nucleotides are TGTGCCAGCTCACCCCGTTTAGAGCCCGGGGAGCTGTTTTTT. This chain uses TRBV18 with TRBJ2-2, with D uncertain. There are 14 residues in the CDR3. Trimming removed 3 bases from V and 6 bases from J, with 11 bases in between. Germline CDR1 reads KGHSH; CDR2 reads LQKENI. Variable domain in full (rest from reference TRBV18 and TRBJ2-2): NAGVMQNPRHLVRRRGQEARLRCSPMKGHSHVYWYRQLPEEGLKFMVYLQKENIIDESGMPKERFSAEFPKEGPSILRIQQVVRGDSAAYFCASSPRLEPGELFFGEGSRLTVL.

This clone has just a few counts. The V gene is TRBV28, the J gene TRBJ1-2; D gene unclear. Germline V CDR1 and CDR2: MDHEN, SYDVKM. The CDR3 spans 12 residues. Trimming took 6 bases from V and 3 from J, leaving 8 bases between them. The CDR3 here is CASSPVHYGYTF. The CDR3 nucleotides are TGTGCCAGCAGCCCGGTACACTATGGCTACACCTTC.